The clone carrying this T cell receptor (beta chain) was recorded many times. The TCR library protocol attached unique molecular identifiers to the individual cDNA molecules. TCRdb recomputed calls from the 5' RACE reads with MiXCR, one row per CDR3 protein. This table has tens of thousands of distinct CDR3 sequences, around 5.6% appearing once. This CDR3 has 15 residues. V was trimmed by 6 bases and J by 2 bases, leaving 17 bases between them. Per the germline V gene, CDR1 is MNHEY and CDR2 is SVGEGT. The data were obtained in a study of early T cells in non-severe SARS-CoV-2 infection. Study background: Bulk RNA from unsorted whole blood was sequenced; chains were unpaired.

This clonotype originated in an adult who was a healthcare worker with PCR-confirmed SARS-CoV-2 infection or an uninfected control (not recorded which). V gene TRBV6-2 or TRBV6-3 combines with J gene TRBJ2-7, with D unresolved. The specimen sequenced was whole blood. The chain's CDR3 is CASSLDGLITYEQYF. DNA of the CDR3: TGTGCCAGCAGCTTAGACGGCCTTATTACCTACGAGCAGTACTTC.